This TCR beta chain was identified during a study of blood T cell repertoires in COVID-19 (TCRdb year 2020). In the study overall: Samples from collaborators originated in the United States, Italy and Spain and spanned both the acute and convalescent phases of COVID-19. A de-identified subject ID, COVID-19 status, age in years and sex were almost always included in the sample metadata. Where available, HLA class I and class II types were obtained from metadata supplied by the sample provider rather than from assay-based typing. Subjects who had been exposed to COVID-19, were actively infected with it, or had recovered from it provided the deeply sampled blood TCRbeta repertoires that made up the dataset. The repertoires were released in a freely available public database meant as a resource for research on the immune response to SARS-CoV-2. The prospective study material was composed of cDNA or gDNA derived from T cells, B-cell-depleted T cells, or PBMCs. The samples were drawn from two sources: the first 160 participants of the ongoing ImmuneRACE study, and 1,000 to 1,500 subjects contributed by 6 global collaborators. The research as a whole found: Clinical and demographic metadata were provided uncurated, with the amount varying by source and participant.

The immunoSEQ Assay, a bias-controlled multiplex PCR, was used to amplify TCRbeta CDR3 regions from genomic DNA. The paper's processing steps were these. The number of nucleated cells in each sample was estimated by amplification of reference gene primers within the assay. To quantify the absolute abundance of each unique TCRbeta CDR3 rearrangement, sequence reads were collapsed and filtered. For each sample, productive Simpson clonality was calculated as the square root of Simpson's diversity index over productive rearrangements. In TCRdb, the immuneACCESS table is reduced to in-frame sequences with V and J assigned. These tables do not hold every clone; where another copy was compared, an unresolved V gene accounts for under half, and the others remain unexplained. V and J calls and clone size come straight from that table; D and trimming were deduced from the DNA. The sample data list over 250,000 clones, and roughly 87% of these were observed just once. In total, the top ten clones hold 1% of the sample.

The CDR3 goes from the cysteine to the phenylalanine over 16 residues. Only the CDR3 portion is preserved as DNA: 48 bases, with reading frame beginning at the first base. CDR1 and CDR2 are drawn from the germline V gene (reference sequence): MNHEY, SMNVEV. Trimming removed 2 bases from V and 5 bases from J, leaving 15 bases between the germline ends. Participants in the prospective study were enrolled through a virtual design, were aged about 18 to 100 years, and lived in 24 United States geographic areas. To assign participants to cohorts, the prospective study relied on clinical history that participants themselves reported in a screening survey and a study questionnaire. Recovered participants in ImmuneRACE Cohort 3 were defined as having two consecutive negative NP/OP PCR tests, clearance from a healthcare professional, or resolution of symptoms. Mobile phlebotomists in the prospective study collected whole blood, serum and a nasopharyngeal or oropharyngeal swab from every participant. Participants in the prospective study had the option to provide additional blood draws and questionnaires over an approximately 2-month period. Before DNA extraction, prospective study blood samples were shipped either frozen or at room temperature.

Remarks on this clone: The antigen it binds to is not known. No much larger clonotype is one base removed from it; base qualities were not supplied.

Sequencing was done on a sample of PBMCs or T cells enriched from blood (not recorded which). This chain is built from TRBV27 and TRBJ2-2; D gene: possibly TRBD1, on 6 matching bases. This receptor was obtained from a woman in her 30s who had recovered from COVID-19. The sequenced DNA is TGTGCCAGCAGTTTAATGGGGGCCCAAGGGACCGGGGAGCTGTTTTTT. Its protein reads: CASSLMGAQGTGELFF.